This paragraph reports one T cell receptor (beta chain). This sample was taken from a study of CD8 T cells in Susac syndrome. RNA was extracted with the RNeasy kit, and a quantity of 0.5 to 1 ug was reverse transcribed using random hexamers. TCRdb redid the calling of the immunoSEQ multiplex PCR reads with MiXCR, one entry per CDR3 protein. This table has approximately 110,000 distinct CDR3 sequences, about 93% appearing once. Healthy donors formed controls matched for age and sex. Bulk CD8+ and CD4+ cells came from magnetic negative isolation; CD8+ TEMRA by FACS. The germline V gene has CDR1 LGHDT and CDR2 YNNKEL (reference sequence). The trim removed 3 bases at V and 3 bases at J, leaving 8 bases unmatched. CDR3 length: 15 residues.

Sequenced: CD4+ T cells from PBMCs. The sequence was collected from a human donor in good health. This chain joins TRBV3-1 and TRBJ2-7, with 7 nucleotides matching TRBD2. The CDR3: CASSQATSVFYEQYF. The CDR3 DNA sequence: TGTGCCAGCAGCCAGGCCACTAGCGTATTCTACGAGCAGTACTTC.